A single sample gave rise to the 4 T cell receptor beta chains below, sequenced in a study of blood T cell repertoires in COVID-19. Assay used: immunoSEQ multiplex PCR; TCRdb lists only in-frame clones, some missing. Among 160,000 or so clones listed, roughly 87% were seen once. Sample: PBMCs or T cells enriched from blood (not recorded which). Every receptor here comes from a human donor with acute COVID-19. The donor label of this sample is uncertain.

CDR3 sequence reads: CASTGDKNTEAFF. The CDR3 DNA is TGTGCCAGCACTGGGGACAAGAACACTGAAGCTTTCTTT. The chain couples TRBV27 to TRBJ1-1, with TRBD1 as a possible D gene (6 bases). The germline gives CDR1 MNHEY, CDR2 SMNVEV (reference sequence). The length of the CDR3 is 13 residues. V lost 7 bases and J lost 1, with 10 bases in between.

The J gene is TRBJ1-5, the V gene TRBV24-1, with D unresolved. Germline loops: CDR1 KGHDR, CDR2 SFDVKD. Trimming cost V 2 bases and J 2 bases, with 9 bases left between them. The CDR3 totals 15 residues. The CDR3 loop reads CATSDSGEGNQPQHF. CDR3 coding DNA: TGTGCCACCAGTGATTCTGGGGAGGGCAATCAGCCCCAGCATTTT.

This clone came up a few times. This chain links TRBV29-1 with TRBJ2-3; 14 bases agree with TRBD2. The V gene end was trimmed by 6 bases and the J gene end by 4 bases; junction bases not matched to a gene: 3. The germline CDR1 and CDR2 sequences are SQVTM and ANQGSEA. CDR3 length: 14 residues. The CDR3 DNA reads as TGCAGCGTGGGGGGACTAGCGGGGGCAGATACGCAGTATTTT. Protein product: CSVGGLAGADTQYF.

The chain links TRBV5-5 to TRBJ2-7, with 8 nucleotides matching TRBD1. Germline-derived CDR1 and CDR2 are SGHKS and YYEKEE (reference sequence). The trim removed 3 bases at V and 7 bases at J, leaving 9 bases unmatched. CDR3 size: 14 residues. In DNA, the CDR3 is TGTGCCAGCAGCTCGTGGACAGGGCAAGGGGAGCAGTACTTC. Protein: CASSSWTGQGEQYF. Combining the CDR3 with reference TRBV5-5 and TRBJ2-7 gives the whole variable domain DAGVTQSPTHLIKTRGQQVTLRCSPISGHKSVSWYQQVLGQGPQFIFQYYEKEERGRGNFPDRFSARQFPNYSSELNVNALLLGDSALYLCASSSWTGQGEQYFGPGTRLTVT.